Sequencing of this T cell receptor beta chain was carried out in a study of Ad26.COV2.S vaccination and SARS-CoV-2 variants. Study-level information: In the study, Ad26.COV2.S was injected intramuscularly once, or twice 56 days apart. Broader study findings: With respect to non-spike TCR breadth, vaccine and placebo recipients were similar.

The treatment here: about 20 received Ad26.COV2.S at low or high dose, single or two shots; roughly five received placebo; per-sample allocation not given. Day 63 following the first vaccine or placebo injection was when the samples were taken. Boston provided a donor who was an adult aged 18-55 years. The shot given was an Ad26 vector that makes Wuhan-strain SARS-CoV-2 spike. Regarding this clone: What it binds is unknown.

V gave up 2 bases and J gave up 4 bases; unmatched junction bases: 4. The germline gives CDR1 LGHNA, CDR2 YSLEER. This CDR3 contains 14 residues. Only in-frame clones appear in the TCRdb table, and some are missing; sequencing was by immunoSEQ multiplex PCR. The sample has under 250,000 clones; roughly 87% are singletons. The receptor was isolated from a person aged 18 to 59 who received the Ad26.COV2.S COVID-19 vaccine or a placebo. The sample in question was peripheral blood, obtained in a trial of Ad26.COV2.S vaccine versus placebo. The chain uses TRBV4-3 and TRBJ2-5; 7 bases map to TRBD2. The CDR3 loop reads CASSQLGGRETQYF. CDR3 DNA: TGCGCCAGCAGCCAACTTGGCGGGAGAGAGACCCAGTACTTC.